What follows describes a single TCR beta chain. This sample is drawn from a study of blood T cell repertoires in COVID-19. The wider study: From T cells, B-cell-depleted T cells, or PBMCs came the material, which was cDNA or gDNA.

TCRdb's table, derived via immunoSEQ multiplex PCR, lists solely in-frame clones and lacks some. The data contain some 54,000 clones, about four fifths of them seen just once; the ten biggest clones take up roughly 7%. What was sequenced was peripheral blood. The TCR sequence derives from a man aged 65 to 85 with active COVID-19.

DNA of the CDR3: TGTGCCAGCAGCCAACGAGCGGGGGGGCTGGATACGCAGTATTTT. Translated, it gives CASSQRAGGLDTQYF. The chain couples TRBV11-3 to TRBJ2-3; TRBD2 agrees at 10 bases. The CDR3 contains 15 residues. V dropped 5 bases and J dropped 6; count of bases not matched to a gene: 8. Per the germline V gene, CDR1 is SGHNT and CDR2 is YENEEA.